This T cell receptor (beta chain) was captured in a study of T cell repertoires in cytomegalovirus infection. Study-wide results and caveats: Cumulative public TCR beta family frequency identified carriers of CMV plus the relevant HLA. CMV-specific TCR beta clonotypes restricted by HLA-C dominated the ex vivo response.

TCRdb processed the reads anew with MiXCR; each CDR3 protein has one entry. This table holds more than 150,000 distinct CDR3 sequences, 15% to 20% found once. Germline CDR1 SGHDN, CDR2 FVKESK. This CDR3 comprises 12 residues. V was trimmed by 3 bases and J by 9 bases, leaving 10 bases between them. This clonotype is a singleton in its sample. Its antigen is not known. The chain employs TRBV14 and TRBJ2-3; no firm D call. Sequencing used PBMCs. This TCR was sampled from a human donor in good health (CMV status not recorded). Some clones in this sample may be carry-over from other donors' samples. CDR3 loop: CASSHMPSTQYF. The CDR3, as DNA: TGTGCCAGCAGCCATATGCCAAGCACGCAGTATTTT.